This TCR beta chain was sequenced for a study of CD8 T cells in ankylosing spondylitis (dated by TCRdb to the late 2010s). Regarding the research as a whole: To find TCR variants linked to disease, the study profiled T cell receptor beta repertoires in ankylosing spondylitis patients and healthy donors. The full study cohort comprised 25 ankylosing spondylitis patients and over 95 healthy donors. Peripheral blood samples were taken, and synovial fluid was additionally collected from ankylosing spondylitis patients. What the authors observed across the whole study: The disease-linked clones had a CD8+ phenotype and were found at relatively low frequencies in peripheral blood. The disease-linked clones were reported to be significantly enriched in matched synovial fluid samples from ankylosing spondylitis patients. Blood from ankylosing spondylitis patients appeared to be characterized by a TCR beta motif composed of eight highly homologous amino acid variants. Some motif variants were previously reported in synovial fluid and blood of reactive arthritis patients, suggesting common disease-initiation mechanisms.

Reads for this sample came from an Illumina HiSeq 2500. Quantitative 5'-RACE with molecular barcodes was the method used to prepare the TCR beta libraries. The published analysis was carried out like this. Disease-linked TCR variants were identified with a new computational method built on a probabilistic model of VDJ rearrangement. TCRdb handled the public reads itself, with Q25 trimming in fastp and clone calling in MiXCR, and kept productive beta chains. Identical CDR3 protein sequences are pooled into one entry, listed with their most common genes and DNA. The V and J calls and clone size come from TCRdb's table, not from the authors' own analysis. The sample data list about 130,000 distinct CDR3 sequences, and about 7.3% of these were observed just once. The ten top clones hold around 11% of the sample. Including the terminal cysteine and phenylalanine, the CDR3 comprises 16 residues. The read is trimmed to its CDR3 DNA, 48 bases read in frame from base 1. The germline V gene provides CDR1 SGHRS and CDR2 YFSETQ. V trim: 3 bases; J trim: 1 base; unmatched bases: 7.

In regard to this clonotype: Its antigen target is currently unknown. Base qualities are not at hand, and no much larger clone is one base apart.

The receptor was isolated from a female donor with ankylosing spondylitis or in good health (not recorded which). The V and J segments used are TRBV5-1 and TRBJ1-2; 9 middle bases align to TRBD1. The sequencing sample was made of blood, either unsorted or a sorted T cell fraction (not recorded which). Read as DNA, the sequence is TGCGCCAGCAGCTCGGACAGGGGCGTTAATAACTATGGCTACACCTTC. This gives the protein CASSSDRGVNNYGYTF.